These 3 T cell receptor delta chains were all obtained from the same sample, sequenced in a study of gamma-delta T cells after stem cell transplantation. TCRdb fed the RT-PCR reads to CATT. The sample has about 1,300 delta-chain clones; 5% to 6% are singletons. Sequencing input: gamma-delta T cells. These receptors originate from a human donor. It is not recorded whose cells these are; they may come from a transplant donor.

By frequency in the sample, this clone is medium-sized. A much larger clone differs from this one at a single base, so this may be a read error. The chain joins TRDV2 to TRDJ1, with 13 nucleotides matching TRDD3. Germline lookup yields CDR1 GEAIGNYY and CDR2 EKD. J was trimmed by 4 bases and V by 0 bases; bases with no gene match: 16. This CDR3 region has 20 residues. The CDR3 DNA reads TGTGCCTGTGACACCGTACCTCCTACTGGGGGATACGGTGGGCTCGATAAACTCATCTTT. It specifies CACDTVPPTGGYGGLDKLIF.

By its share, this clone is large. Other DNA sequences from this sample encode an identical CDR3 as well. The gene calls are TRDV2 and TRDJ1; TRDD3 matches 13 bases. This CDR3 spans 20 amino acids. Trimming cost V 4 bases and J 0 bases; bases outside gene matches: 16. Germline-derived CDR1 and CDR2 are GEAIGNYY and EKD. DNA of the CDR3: TGTGCCTGTGAACATCTTCTTACTGGGGGATACGCTAGGTACACCGATAAACTCATCTTT. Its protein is CACEHLLTGGYARYTDKLIF.

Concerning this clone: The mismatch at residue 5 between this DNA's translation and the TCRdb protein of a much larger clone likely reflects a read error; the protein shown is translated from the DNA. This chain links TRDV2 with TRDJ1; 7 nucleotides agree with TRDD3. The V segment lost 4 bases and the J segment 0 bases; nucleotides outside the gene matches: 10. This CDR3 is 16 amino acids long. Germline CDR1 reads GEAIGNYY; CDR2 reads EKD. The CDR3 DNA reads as TGTGCCTGTGATCAACTGGGGACCCTGTACACCGATAAACTCATCTTT. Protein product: CACDQLGTLYTDKLIF.